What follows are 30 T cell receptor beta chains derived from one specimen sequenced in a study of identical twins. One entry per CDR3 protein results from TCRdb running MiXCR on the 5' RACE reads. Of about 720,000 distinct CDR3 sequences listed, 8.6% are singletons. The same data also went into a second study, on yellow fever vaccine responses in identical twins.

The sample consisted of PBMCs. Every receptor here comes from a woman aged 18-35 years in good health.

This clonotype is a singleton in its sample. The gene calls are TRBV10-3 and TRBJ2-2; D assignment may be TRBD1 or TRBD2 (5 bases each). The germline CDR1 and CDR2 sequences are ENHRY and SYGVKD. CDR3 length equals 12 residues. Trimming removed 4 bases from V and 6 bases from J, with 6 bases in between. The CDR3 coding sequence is TGTGCCATCAGTGGAGGGGCCGGGGAGCTGTTTTTT. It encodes CAISGGAGELFF.

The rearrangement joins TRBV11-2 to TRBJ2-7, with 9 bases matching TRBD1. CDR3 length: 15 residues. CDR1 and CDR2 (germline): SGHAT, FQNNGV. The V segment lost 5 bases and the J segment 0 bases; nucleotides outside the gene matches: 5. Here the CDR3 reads CASSRRGQGSYEQYF. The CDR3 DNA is TGTGCCAGCAGCCGCAGGGGACAGGGCTCCTACGAGCAGTACTTC.

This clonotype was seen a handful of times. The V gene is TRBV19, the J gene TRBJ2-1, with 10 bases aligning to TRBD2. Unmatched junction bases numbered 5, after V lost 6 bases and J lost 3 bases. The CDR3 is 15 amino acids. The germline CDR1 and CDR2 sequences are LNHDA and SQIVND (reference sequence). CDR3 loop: CASRASGGFYNEQFF. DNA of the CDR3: TGTGCCAGTAGGGCTAGCGGGGGTTTCTACAATGAGCAGTTCTTC.

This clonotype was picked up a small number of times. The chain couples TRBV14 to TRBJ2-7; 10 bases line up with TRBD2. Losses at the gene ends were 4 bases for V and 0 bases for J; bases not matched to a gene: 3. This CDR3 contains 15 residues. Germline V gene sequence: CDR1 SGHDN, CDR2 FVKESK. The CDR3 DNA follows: TGTGCCAGCAGCCTACTAGCGGGGCACTCCTACGAGCAGTACTTC. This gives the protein CASSLLAGHSYEQYF.

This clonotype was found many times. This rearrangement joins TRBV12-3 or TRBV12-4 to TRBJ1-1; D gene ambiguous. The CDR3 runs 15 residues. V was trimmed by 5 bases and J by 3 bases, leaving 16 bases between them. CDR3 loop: CASSPMGSKYTEAFF. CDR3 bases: TGTGCCAGCAGTCCCATGGGCAGTAAGTACACTGAAGCTTTCTTT.

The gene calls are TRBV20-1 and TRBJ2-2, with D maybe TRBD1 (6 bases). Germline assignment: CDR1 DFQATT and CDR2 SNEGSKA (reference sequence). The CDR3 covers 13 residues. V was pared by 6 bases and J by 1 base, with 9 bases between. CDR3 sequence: CSAGHLNTGELFF. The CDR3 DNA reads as TGCAGTGCGGGACACCTGAACACCGGGGAGCTGTTTTTT.

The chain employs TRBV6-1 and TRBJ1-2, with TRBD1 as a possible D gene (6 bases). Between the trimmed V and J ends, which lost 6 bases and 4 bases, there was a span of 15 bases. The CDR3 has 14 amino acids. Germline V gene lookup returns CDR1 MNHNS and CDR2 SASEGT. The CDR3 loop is CASSPGTPRYGYTF. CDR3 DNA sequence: TGTGCCAGCAGCCCCGGGACACCGCGCTATGGCTACACCTTC.

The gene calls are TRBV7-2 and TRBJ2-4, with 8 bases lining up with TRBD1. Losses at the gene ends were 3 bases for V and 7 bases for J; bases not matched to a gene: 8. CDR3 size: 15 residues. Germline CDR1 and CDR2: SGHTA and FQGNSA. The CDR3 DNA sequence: TGTGCCAGCAGCTTGCGACAGGGGTCGGGGAACATTCAGTACTTC. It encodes CASSLRQGSGNIQYF.

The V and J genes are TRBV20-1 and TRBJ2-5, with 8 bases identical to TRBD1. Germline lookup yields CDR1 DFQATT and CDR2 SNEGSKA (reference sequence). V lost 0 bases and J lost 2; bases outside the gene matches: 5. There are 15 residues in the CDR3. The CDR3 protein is CSARDRWTGQETQYF. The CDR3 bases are TGCAGTGCTAGAGATCGGTGGACAGGGCAAGAGACCCAGTACTTC.

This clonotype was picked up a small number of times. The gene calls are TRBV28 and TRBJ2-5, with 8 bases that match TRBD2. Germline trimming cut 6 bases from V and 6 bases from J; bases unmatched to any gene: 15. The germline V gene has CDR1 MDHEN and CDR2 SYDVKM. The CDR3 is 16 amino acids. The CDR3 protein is CASSPLSGATRKTQYF. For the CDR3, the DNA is TGTGCCAGCAGCCCCCTTAGCGGGGCTACCCGAAAGACCCAGTACTTC.

The CDR3 sequence: CASSPREIQGQPQHF. The CDR3 region has the DNA TGTGCCAGCTCACCCCGGGAAATCCAGGGTCAGCCCCAGCATTTT. The rearrangement uses TRBV18 and TRBJ1-5; D possibly corresponds to TRBD1 (5 bases). CDR3 length: 15 amino acids. The ends were cut back, 3 bases at V and 6 bases at J, with 15 bases in the middle. Germline CDR1 reads KGHSH; CDR2 reads LQKENI.

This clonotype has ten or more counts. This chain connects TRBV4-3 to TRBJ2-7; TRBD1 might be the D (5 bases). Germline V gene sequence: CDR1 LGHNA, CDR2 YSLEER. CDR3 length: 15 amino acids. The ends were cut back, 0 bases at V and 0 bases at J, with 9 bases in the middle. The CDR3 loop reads CASSQETAGSYEQYF. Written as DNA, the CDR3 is TGCGCCAGCAGCCAAGAGACAGCCGGCTCCTACGAGCAGTACTTC.

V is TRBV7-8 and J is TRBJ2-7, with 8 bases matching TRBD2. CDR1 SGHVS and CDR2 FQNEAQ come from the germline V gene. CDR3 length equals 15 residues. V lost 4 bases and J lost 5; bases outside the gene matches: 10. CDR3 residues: CASSYGTSSLDEQYF. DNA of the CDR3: TGTGCCAGCAGCTACGGGACTAGTAGTCTCGACGAGCAGTACTTC.

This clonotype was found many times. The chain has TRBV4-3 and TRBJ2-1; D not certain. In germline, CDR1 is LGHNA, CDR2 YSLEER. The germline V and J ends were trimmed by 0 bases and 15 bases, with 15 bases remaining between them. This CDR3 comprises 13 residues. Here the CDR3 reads CASSQDRPEQRFF. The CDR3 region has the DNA TGCGCCAGCAGCCAAGACAGACCCGAGCAGCGGTTCTTC.

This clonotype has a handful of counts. The chain's CDR3 is CASSVHSRNTGELFF. The CDR3 DNA sequence: TGTGCCAGCAGCGTGCACAGCAGGAACACCGGGGAGCTGTTTTTT. The chain recombines TRBV9 with TRBJ2-2; D remains unclear. The CDR3 sequence is 15 residues long. Germline V lookup: CDR1 SGDLS, CDR2 YYNGEE. Trimming pared 2 bases from V and 1 base from J, leaving 9 bases between. The variable domain in full, with the rest retrieved from reference TRBV9 and TRBJ2-2, is DSGVTQTPKHLITATGQRVTLRCSPRSGDLSVYWYQQSLDQGLQFLIQYYNGEERAKGNILERFSAQQFPDLHSELNLSSLELGDSALYFCASSVHSRNTGELFFGEGSRLTVL.

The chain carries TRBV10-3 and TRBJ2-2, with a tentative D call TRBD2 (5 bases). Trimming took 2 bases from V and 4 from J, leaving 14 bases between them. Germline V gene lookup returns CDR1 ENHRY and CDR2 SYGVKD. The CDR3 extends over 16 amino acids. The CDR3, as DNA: TGTGCCATCAGTGAGGAAGAGGGCTTCGGCACCGGGGAGCTGTTTTTT. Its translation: CAISEEEGFGTGELFF.

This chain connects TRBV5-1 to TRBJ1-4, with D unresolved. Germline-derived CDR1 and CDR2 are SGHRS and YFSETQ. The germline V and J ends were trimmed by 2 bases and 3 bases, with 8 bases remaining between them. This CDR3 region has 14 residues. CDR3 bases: TGCGCCAGCAGCTTTCGAAGCCCTAATGAAAAACTGTTTTTT. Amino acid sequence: CASSFRSPNEKLFF.

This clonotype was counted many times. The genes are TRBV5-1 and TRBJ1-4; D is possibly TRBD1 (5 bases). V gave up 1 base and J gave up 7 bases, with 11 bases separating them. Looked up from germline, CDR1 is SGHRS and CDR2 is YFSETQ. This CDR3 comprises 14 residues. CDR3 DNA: TGCGCCAGCAGCTTGTGGCAGGGTGGTGAAAAACTGTTTTTT. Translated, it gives CASSLWQGGEKLFF.

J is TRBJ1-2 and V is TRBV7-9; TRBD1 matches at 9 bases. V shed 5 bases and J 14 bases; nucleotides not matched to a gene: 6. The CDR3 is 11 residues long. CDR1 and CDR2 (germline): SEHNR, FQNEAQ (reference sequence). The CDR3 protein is CASSATGGETF. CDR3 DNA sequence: TGTGCCAGCAGCGCGACAGGGGGAGAAACCTTC.

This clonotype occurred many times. The CDR3 loop reads CASSSPVAGDTQYF. The DNA for the CDR3 is TGTGCCAGCAGCTCGCCAGTAGCGGGAGATACGCAGTATTTT. The chain combines TRBV7-2 with TRBJ2-3, with 7 positions matching TRBD2. CDR1 and CDR2 from the germline V gene are SGHTA and FQGNSA. The CDR3 has 14 amino acids. After removal of 4 bases from V and 5 bases from J, the junction contained 6 bases not matched to a gene.

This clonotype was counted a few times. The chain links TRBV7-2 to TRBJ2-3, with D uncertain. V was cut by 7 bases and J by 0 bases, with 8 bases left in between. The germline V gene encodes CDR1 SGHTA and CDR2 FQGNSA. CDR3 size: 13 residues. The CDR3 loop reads CASKRGSTDTQYF. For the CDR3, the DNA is TGTGCCAGCAAGAGAGGTAGCACAGATACGCAGTATTTT.

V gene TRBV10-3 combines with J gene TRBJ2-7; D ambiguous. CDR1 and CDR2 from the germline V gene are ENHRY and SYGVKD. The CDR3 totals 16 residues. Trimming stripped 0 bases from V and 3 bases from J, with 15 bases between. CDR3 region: CAISESAQQKNYEQYF. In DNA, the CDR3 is TGTGCCATCAGTGAGTCGGCACAGCAGAAGAACTACGAGCAGTACTTC.

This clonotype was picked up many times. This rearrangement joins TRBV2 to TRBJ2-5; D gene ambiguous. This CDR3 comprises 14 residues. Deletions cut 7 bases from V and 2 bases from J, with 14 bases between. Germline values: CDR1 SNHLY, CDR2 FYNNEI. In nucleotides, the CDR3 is TGTGCCAGCACCCGTGAAGTTGTGCAAGAGACCCAGTACTTC. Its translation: CASTREVVQETQYF.

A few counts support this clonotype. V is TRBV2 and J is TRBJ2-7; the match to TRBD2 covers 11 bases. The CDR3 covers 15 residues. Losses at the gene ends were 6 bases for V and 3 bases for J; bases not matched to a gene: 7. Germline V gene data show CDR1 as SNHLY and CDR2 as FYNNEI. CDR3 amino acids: CASRLTSGGRYEQYF. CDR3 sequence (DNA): TGTGCCAGCAGGCTTACTAGCGGGGGTCGCTACGAGCAGTACTTC.

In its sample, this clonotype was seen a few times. The CDR3 DNA reads TGTGCCAGTCGGGTGGGGGGTTATTACGAGCAGTACTTC. It codes for CASRVGGYYEQYF. The chain couples TRBV28 to TRBJ2-7; the D gene is possibly TRBD2 (6 bases). Between the trimmed V and J ends, which lost 9 bases and 4 bases, there was a span of 16 bases. CDR1 is MDHEN and CDR2 is SYDVKM in the germline V gene. CDR3 length: 13 amino acids.

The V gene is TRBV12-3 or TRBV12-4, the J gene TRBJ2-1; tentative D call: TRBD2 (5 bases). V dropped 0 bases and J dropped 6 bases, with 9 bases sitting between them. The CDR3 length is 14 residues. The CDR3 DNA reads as TGTGCCAGCAGTTTAGCTCTAGCCCTCAATGAGCAGTTCTTC. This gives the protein CASSLALALNEQFF.

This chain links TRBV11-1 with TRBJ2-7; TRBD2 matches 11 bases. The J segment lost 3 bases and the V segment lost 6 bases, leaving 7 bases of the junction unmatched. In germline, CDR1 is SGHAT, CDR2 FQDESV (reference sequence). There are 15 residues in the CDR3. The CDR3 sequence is CASRYTSGRFYEQYF. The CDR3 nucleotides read TGTGCCAGCAGATATACTAGCGGGAGATTCTACGAGCAGTACTTC.

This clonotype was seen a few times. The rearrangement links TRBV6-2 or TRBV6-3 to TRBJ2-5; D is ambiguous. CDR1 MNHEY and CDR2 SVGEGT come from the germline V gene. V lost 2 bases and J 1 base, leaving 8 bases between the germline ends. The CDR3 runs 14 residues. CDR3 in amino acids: CASSYDFRQETQYF. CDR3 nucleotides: TGTGCCAGCAGTTACGATTTTCGCCAAGAGACCCAGTACTTC.

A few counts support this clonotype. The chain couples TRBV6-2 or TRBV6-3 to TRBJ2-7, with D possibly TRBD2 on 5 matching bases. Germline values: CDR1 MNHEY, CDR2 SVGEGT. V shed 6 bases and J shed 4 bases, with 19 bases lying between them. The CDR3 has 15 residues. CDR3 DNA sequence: TGTGCCAGCAGAACAGCGGTCCCACTGGGGTACGAGCAGTACTTC. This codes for CASRTAVPLGYEQYF.

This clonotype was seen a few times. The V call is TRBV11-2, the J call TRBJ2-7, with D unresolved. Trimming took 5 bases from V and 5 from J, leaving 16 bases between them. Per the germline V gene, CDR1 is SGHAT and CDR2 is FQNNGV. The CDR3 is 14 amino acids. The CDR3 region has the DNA TGTGCCAGCAGCCCTCGGATGGCCGGTAACGAGCAGTACTTC. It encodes CASSPRMAGNEQYF.